The 8 T cell receptor beta chains presented below share a single source sample, sequenced in a study of blood T cell repertoires in COVID-19. TCRdb's table, derived via immunoSEQ multiplex PCR, lists solely in-frame clones and lacks some. Among approximately 360,000 clones listed, roughly 90% were seen once. Input material: PBMCs or T cells enriched from blood (not recorded which). These receptors all stem from a young woman with acute COVID-19.

This clone was seen more than once but under ten times. Other DNA sequences of this sample code for an identical CDR3. V gene TRBV20-1 combines with J gene TRBJ2-7; D is undetermined. Per germline, CDR1 DFQATT and CDR2 SNEGSKA (reference sequence). Trimming removed 1 base from V and 3 bases from J, with 4 bases in between. The CDR3 covers 11 residues. The CDR3 loop reads CSARADYEQYF. The CDR3 DNA reads TGCAGTGCTAGAGCAGACTACGAGCAGTACTTC.

The J gene is TRBJ2-5, the V gene TRBV25-1; 7 nucleotides agree with TRBD1. The CDR3 sequence is 17 residues long. V gave up 0 bases and J gave up 2 bases; unmatched junction bases: 9. From germline, CDR1 is MGHDK and CDR2 SYGVNS. The CDR3: CASSEYHSGRGQETQYF. Written as DNA, the CDR3 is TGTGCCAGCAGTGAATACCACTCCGGCAGGGGGCAAGAGACCCAGTACTTC.

In its sample, this clone was seen a few times. Additional DNA sequences in this sample encode the identical CDR3. The rearrangement uses TRBV18 and TRBJ2-2; the match to TRBD1 covers 7 bases. CDR3 length: 14 residues. The germline V gene encodes CDR1 KGHSH and CDR2 LQKENI. J lost 8 bases, V lost 1 base, and 4 bases had no gene match. Here the CDR3 DNA reads TGTGCCAGCTCACCACGACAGGGTACGGGGGAGCTGTTTTTT. It codes for CASSPRQGTGELFF. Full variable domain (remainder filled in from reference TRBV18 and TRBJ2-2): NAGVMQNPRHLVRRRGQEARLRCSPMKGHSHVYWYRQLPEEGLKFMVYLQKENIIDESGMPKERFSAEFPKEGPSILRIQQVVRGDSAAYFCASSPRQGTGELFFGEGSRLTVL.

The V call is TRBV5-1, the J call TRBJ1-6; D uncertain. This CDR3 spans 18 amino acids. V was trimmed by 0 bases and J by 0 bases, leaving 13 bases between them. Germline values: CDR1 SGHRS, CDR2 YFSETQ. DNA for the CDR3: TGCGCCAGCAGCTTGGACGGAACCTACAGCTCCTATAATTCACCCCTCCACTTT. It specifies CASSLDGTYSSYNSPLHF.

V gene TRBV5-1 combines with J gene TRBJ1-1; 8 nucleotides agree with TRBD1. CDR1 SGHRS and CDR2 YFSETQ come from the germline V gene. The CDR3 runs to 14 residues. V was clipped by 4 bases and J by 5 bases; unmatched bases: 7. CDR3 sequence reads: CASSPGQGRTEAFF. The CDR3 DNA reads TGCGCCAGCAGCCCAGGACAGGGAAGGACTGAAGCTTTCTTT.

The chain joins TRBV6-5 to TRBJ1-1; the D gene is possibly TRBD1 (5 bases). The V gene lost 0 bases and the J gene lost 11 bases, with 16 bases spanning the gap. Germline V CDR1 and CDR2: MNHEY, SVGAGI. The CDR3 extends over 14 amino acids. The CDR3: CASSYSGGGKKAFF. As DNA, the CDR3 is TGTGCCAGCAGTTACTCGGGGGGAGGAAAAAAGGCTTTCTTT.

Written as DNA, the CDR3 is TGTGCCAGCAGAGGGCGGTCGGGGGAGACCCAGTACTTC. Encoded protein: CASRGRSGETQYF. This chain connects TRBV7-2 to TRBJ2-5; weak D call: TRBD2 (5 bases). From germline, CDR1 is SGHTA and CDR2 FQGNSA. This CDR3 comprises 13 residues. V shed 6 bases and J shed 5 bases, with 13 bases lying between them. The full variable domain, completed using reference TRBV7-2 and TRBJ2-5, is GAGVSQSPSNKVTEKGKDVELRCDPISGHTALYWYRQSLGQGLEFLIYFQGNSAPDKSGLPSDRFSAERTGGSVSTLTIQRTQQEDSAVYLCASRGRSGETQYFGPGTRLLVL.

J is TRBJ2-3 and V is TRBV5-1; possibly TRBD1 for D (6 bases). Trimming took 3 bases from V and 6 from J, leaving 14 bases between them. The CDR3 extends over 14 amino acids. From germline, CDR1 is SGHRS and CDR2 YFSETQ. The CDR3 loop reads CASSWRQAVDTQYF. The CDR3 nucleotides read TGCGCCAGCAGCTGGAGACAGGCGGTGGATACGCAGTATTTT.